A single sample gave rise to the 12 T cell receptor beta chains below, sequenced in a study of cytomegalovirus exposure and HLA in healthy donors. This PCR relied on a set of 60 Vbeta primers and 13 Jbeta primers. This table comes from immunoSEQ multiplex PCR, and its TCRdb copy is limited to in-frame clones, with some not included. The repertoire consists of about 40,000 clones, with 68% occurring once and the leading ten covering around 3.9%. Material for sequencing was PBMCs. The receptor set was obtained from a man aged 35 to 55 in good health and CMV-seronegative.

The CDR3 DNA reads TGTGCCAGCAGCTTAGCCCAGGGGGCCTTCAATGAGCAGTTCTTC. The encoded protein is CASSLAQGAFNEQFF. The rearrangement uses TRBV7-9 and TRBJ2-1, with 8 bases fitting TRBD1. The CDR3 spans 15 residues. The germline CDR1 and CDR2 sequences are SEHNR and FQNEAQ (reference sequence). After removal of 0 bases from V and 6 bases from J, the junction contained 4 bases not matched to a gene.

J is TRBJ1-5 and V is TRBV27; 8 bases fit TRBD1. Trimming took 4 bases from V and 4 from J; bases not matched to a gene: 6. CDR1 and CDR2 (germline): MNHEY, SMNVEV (reference sequence). The CDR3 sequence is 15 residues long. The CDR3 region is CASSSVTGGNQPQHF. Written as DNA, the CDR3 is TGTGCCAGCAGTTCAGTTACAGGGGGGAATCAGCCCCAGCATTTT.

The chain couples TRBV5-1 to TRBJ2-1, with 8 positions matching TRBD2. This CDR3 comprises 14 residues. J gave up 0 bases and V 7 bases, and 3 bases lay outside the gene matches. The V gene's germline CDR1 is SGHRS and CDR2 YFSETQ. In DNA, the CDR3 is TGCGCCAGCGGGGCGGGGGGCTCCTACAATGAGCAGTTCTTC. Translating gives CASGAGGSYNEQFF.

The sample holds a few counts of this clone. V usage is TRBV11-1 and J usage is TRBJ2-1, with D maybe TRBD1 (6 bases). Trimming stripped 3 bases from V and 2 bases from J, with 8 bases between. Per the germline V gene, CDR1 is SGHAT and CDR2 is FQDESV (reference sequence). This CDR3 has 14 amino acids. CDR3 DNA sequence: TGTGCCAGCAGCTTGGCAGGGGCCTACAATGAGCAGTTCTTC. It translates to CASSLAGAYNEQFF.

This sequence joins TRBV7-9 and TRBJ2-1, with 11 nucleotides matching TRBD2. The CDR3 is 17 amino acids. Germline values: CDR1 SEHNR, CDR2 FQNEAQ (reference sequence). The V segment lost 4 bases and the J segment 4 bases; nucleotides outside the gene matches: 9. The CDR3 protein is CASSSPETSGGYNEQFF. The CDR3 nucleotides read TGTGCCAGCAGCTCACCCGAAACTAGCGGGGGATACAATGAGCAGTTCTTC.

The chain uses TRBV11-2 and TRBJ1-1; 7 positions match TRBD1. CDR1 and CDR2 (germline): SGHAT, FQNNGV. J lost 1 base, V lost 5 bases, and 10 bases had no gene match. The CDR3 is 16 residues long. CDR3 sequence reads: CASSPRYGTANTEAFF. CDR3 DNA: TGTGCCAGCAGCCCAAGATACGGGACAGCGAACACTGAAGCTTTCTTT.

The chain recombines TRBV18 with TRBJ1-6; TRBD1 matches at 8 bases. V trimming: 3 bases; J trimming: 8 bases; junction bases outside the gene matches: 3. This CDR3 is built from 14 residues. Germline V gives CDR1 KGHSH, CDR2 LQKENI. CDR3 amino acids: CASSPTGVDSPLHF. The CDR3 nucleotides read TGTGCCAGCTCACCGACAGGGGTGGATTCACCCCTCCACTTT.

As for this clone: Different DNA sequences within this sample yield the same CDR3. V and J are TRBV10-3 and TRBJ2-3, with TRBD2 matching 10 bases. CDR1 ENHRY and CDR2 SYGVKD come from the germline V gene. The CDR3 has 15 amino acids. With 6 bases clipped from V and 1 base from J, the junction kept 4 bases outside the gene matches. The CDR3 region has the DNA TGTGCCATCAGCACTAGCGGGGCCGGCACAGATACGCAGTATTTT. It specifies CAISTSGAGTDTQYF.

The chain's CDR3 is CASSVVGGTGQETQYF. The CDR3 bases are TGTGCCAGCAGCGTAGTAGGGGGGACAGGCCAAGAGACCCAGTACTTC. This sequence joins TRBV9 and TRBJ2-5; 8 bases are shared with TRBD1. The V segment lost 0 bases and the J segment 1 base; nucleotides outside the gene matches: 5. The CDR3 length is 16 residues. Germline lookup yields CDR1 SGDLS and CDR2 YYNGEE.

This clone was seen once. This sequence joins TRBV13 and TRBJ2-2; 7 nucleotides agree with TRBD1. The CDR3 extends over 15 amino acids. Per germline, CDR1 PRHDT and CDR2 FYEKMQ (reference sequence). With V trimmed by 6 bases and J by 5 bases, 9 bases remained unmatched. CDR3 loop: CASSPRGGATGELFF. Written as DNA, the CDR3 is TGTGCCAGCAGTCCCAGAGGGGGCGCAACCGGGGAGCTGTTTTTT.

V and J are TRBV4-1 and TRBJ2-2, with 10 bases identical to TRBD2. CDR1 and CDR2 (germline): MGHRA, YSYEKL. The ends lost 1 base at V and 4 bases at J; junction bases unmatched: 9. The CDR3 sequence is 18 residues long. CDR3 protein: CASSQGGLAGVGTGELFF. CDR3 in DNA: TGCGCCAGCAGCCAAGGAGGGCTAGCGGGGGTGGGCACCGGGGAGCTGTTTTTT.

This chain links TRBV6-5 with TRBJ1-1, with TRBD1 matching over 10 bases. CDR3 length equals 15 residues. Germline CDR1 and CDR2: MNHEY and SVGAGI. The V segment lost 0 bases and the J segment 4 bases; nucleotides outside the gene matches: 2. The CDR3 DNA reads as TGTGCCAGCAGTTACTCCCGGACAGGGGGCACTGAAGCTTTCTTT. This gives the protein CASSYSRTGGTEAFF.